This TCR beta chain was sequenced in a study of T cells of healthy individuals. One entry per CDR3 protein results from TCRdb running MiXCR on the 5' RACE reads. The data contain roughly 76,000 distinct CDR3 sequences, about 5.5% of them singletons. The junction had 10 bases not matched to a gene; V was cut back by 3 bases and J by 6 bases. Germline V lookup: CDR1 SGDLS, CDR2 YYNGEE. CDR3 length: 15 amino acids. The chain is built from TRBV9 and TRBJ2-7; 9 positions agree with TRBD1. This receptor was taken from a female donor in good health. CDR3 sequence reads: CASSGTGGAAVEQYF. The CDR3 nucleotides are TGTGCCAGCAGCGGAACAGGGGGCGCGGCCGTCGAGCAGTACTTC.